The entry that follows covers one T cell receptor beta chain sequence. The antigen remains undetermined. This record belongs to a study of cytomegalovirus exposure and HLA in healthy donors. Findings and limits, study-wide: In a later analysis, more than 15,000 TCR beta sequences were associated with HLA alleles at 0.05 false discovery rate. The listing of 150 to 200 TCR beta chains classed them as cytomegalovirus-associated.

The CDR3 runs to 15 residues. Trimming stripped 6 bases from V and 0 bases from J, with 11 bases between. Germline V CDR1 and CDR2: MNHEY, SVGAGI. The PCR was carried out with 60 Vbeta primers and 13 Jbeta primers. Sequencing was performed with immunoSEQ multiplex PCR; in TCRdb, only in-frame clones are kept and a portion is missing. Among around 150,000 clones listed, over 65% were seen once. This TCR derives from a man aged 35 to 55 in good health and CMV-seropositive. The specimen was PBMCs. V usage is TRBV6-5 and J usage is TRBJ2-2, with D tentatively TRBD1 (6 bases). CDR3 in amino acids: CASRAGTTNTGELFF. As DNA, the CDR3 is TGTGCCAGCAGGGCCGGGACAACGAACACCGGGGAGCTGTTTTTT.